Sequencing of this T cell receptor beta chain was carried out in a study of cytomegalovirus exposure and HLA in healthy donors. Overall study results and limits: TCR beta chains numbering about 160 were designated cytomegalovirus-associated.

The PCR made use of 60 Vbeta and 13 Jbeta primers. Clones were sequenced by immunoSEQ multiplex PCR, and TCRdb holds only the in-frame ones, with some missing. The table includes over 150,000 clones, roughly 80% detected once. Germline values: CDR1 SEHNR, CDR2 FQNEAQ (reference sequence). The CDR3 spans 15 residues. Between the trimmed V and J ends, which lost 5 bases and 0 bases, there was a span of 8 bases. This clone has a handful of counts. Its specificity is unknown. Sequencing was performed on PBMCs. The sequence was obtained from a man between 18 and 29 years old in good health and CMV-seronegative. The chain uses TRBV7-9 and TRBJ2-6; TRBD1 might be the D (6 bases). In DNA, the CDR3 is TGTGCCAGCAGCCCACAGGGCTCTGGGGCCAACGTCCTGACTTTC. Amino acid sequence: CASSPQGSGANVLTF.